This TCR beta chain appears in the sequencing data of a study of blood T cells in healthy people across ages. Combining a sample-barcoded 5' primer with a J-beta primer mix, a second PCR ran for 7 to 11 cycles. From the 5' RACE reads, TCRdb called clonotypes with MiXCR, one entry per CDR3 protein. The sample holds 950,000 to 1,200,000 distinct CDR3 sequences; approximately 38% are singletons and the top ten take about an eighth. The germline V and J ends were trimmed by 5 bases and 0 bases, with 19 bases remaining between them. The CDR3 extends over 17 amino acids. In germline, CDR1 is SGHDT, CDR2 YYEEEE. The study recruited healthy Caucasian donors from Russia who were aged about 6 to 95. Per-sample PBMC isolation yielded at least 7 million cells. This clonotype was observed a few times. Its antigen is undetermined. General study findings and limits: The lack of PBMC sorting stopped any conclusive naive versus antigen-experienced comparison. Age advanced and TCR beta diversity per million T cells fell, roughly linearly.

Sequencing used blood. V is TRBV5-6 and J is TRBJ2-3, with D tentatively TRBD1 (6 bases). The source of this sequence is a man aged 18 to 29 in good health. The CDR3 here is CASRRAPGQKSTDTQYF. The DNA of the CDR3 is TGTGCCAGCAGAAGAGCACCCGGACAGAAAAGCACAGATACGCAGTATTTT.